The 5 T cell receptor beta chains listed next were all sequenced from one sample in a study of blood T cell repertoires in COVID-19. The protocol was immunoSEQ multiplex PCR, while the TCRdb copy is restricted to in-frame clones and leaves out a portion. The sample consists of about 91,000 clones, 88% of them appearing once. Sequenced: peripheral blood. These receptors were taken from a woman in her 70s with acute or convalescent COVID-19.

The chain recombines TRBV28 with TRBJ2-1, with TRBD2 matching 15 bases. Germline-derived CDR1 and CDR2 are MDHEN and SYDVKM. The CDR3 spans 21 residues. With V trimmed by 5 bases and J by 4 bases, 18 bases remained unmatched. The CDR3 DNA reads as TGTGCCAGCAGTCCACCCCTCCCGTGGACTAGCGGGAGGGCTTCGTACAATGAGCAGTTCTTC. Encoded protein: CASSPPLPWTSGRASYNEQFF.

The V and J genes are TRBV11-2 and TRBJ2-3; D remains ambiguous. V was clipped by 0 bases and J by 2 bases, with 9 bases between them. CDR1 SGHAT and CDR2 FQNNGV come from the germline V gene. The CDR3 runs to 15 residues. The CDR3 bases are TGTGCCAGCAGCTTAGACTACCCCAACACAGATACGCAGTATTTT. Amino acid sequence: CASSLDYPNTDTQYF.

The chain combines TRBV28 with TRBJ1-5; 8 nucleotides line up with TRBD1. The CDR3 consists of 16 residues. Trimming removed 6 bases from V and 4 bases from J; junction bases left unmatched: 11. The germline V gene has CDR1 MDHEN and CDR2 SYDVKM. The CDR3 sequence: CASSTRSDRGNQPQHF. In nucleotides, the CDR3 is TGTGCCAGCAGCACAAGATCAGACAGGGGTAATCAGCCCCAGCATTTT.

This chain connects TRBV4-1 to TRBJ1-2; perhaps TRBD1 as D (6 bases). V lost 0 bases and J 4 bases, leaving 12 bases between the germline ends. Germline V gene lookup returns CDR1 MGHRA and CDR2 YSYEKL. CDR3 length: 15 amino acids. CDR3 nucleotides: TGCGCCAGCAGCCAAGATGGGGGCAGGGTCTATGGCTACACCTTC. Translated: CASSQDGGRVYGYTF.

The table lists this clone with a count of one. The chain employs TRBV5-1 and TRBJ1-4; tentative D call: TRBD1 (5 bases). Germline V gives CDR1 SGHRS, CDR2 YFSETQ. V lost 4 bases and J lost 7, with 23 bases in between. The CDR3 spans 17 residues. CDR3 in amino acids: CASSQTQGPGRGEKLFF. CDR3 DNA: TGCGCCAGCAGCCAGACGCAGGGACCGGGGCGGGGTGAAAAACTGTTTTTT.